Only one count was recorded for the clone carrying this TCR beta chain. One end of the junction does not line up with germline, which may come from a read error. It was at deep level that the assay was run. Repertoires were generated with immunoSEQ multiplex PCR, while TCRdb's copy carries only in-frame clones and drops some. The sample yields about a million clones, about 72% seen once. These data are taken from a study of shared clonotypes between healthy human individuals. Material: memory CD4+ T cells from PBMCs. Subset noted: CD45RA-negative fraction. This clonotype was sampled from a man between 18 and 35 years old in good health. Some clones in this sample may be carry-over from other donors' samples.

Here the CDR3 reads CASRYSGLGTDTQYF. CDR3 bases: TGTGCCAGCAGATACTCGGGACTCGGCACAGATACGCAGTATTTT. This sequence joins TRBV6-6 and TRBJ2-3; D possibly corresponds to TRBD2 (6 bases). The CDR3 contains 15 residues. The germline CDR1 and CDR2 sequences are MNHNY and SVGAGI (reference sequence).